The subject of this entry is one TCR beta chain. The record originates from a study of blood T cell repertoires in COVID-19. The trim removed 6 bases at V and 1 base at J, leaving 4 bases unmatched. This CDR3 region has 15 residues. Germline loops: CDR1 MNHNY, CDR2 SVGAGI (reference sequence). Profiling relied on immunoSEQ multiplex PCR, and the TCRdb table lists in-frame clones only, not all of them. The sample consists of about 140,000 clones, 85% to 90% of them appearing once. The gene calls are TRBV6-6 and TRBJ1-4; 8 bases map to TRBD1. The sequenced sample consisted of peripheral blood. This clonotype was sampled from a man aged 60 to 75 with active or convalescent COVID-19. Written as DNA, the CDR3 is TGTGCCAGCAGCGACAGGGGCATAACTAATGAAAAACTGTTTTTT. Its translation: CASSDRGITNEKLFF.